The 2 T cell receptor beta chains below come from one sample, sequenced in a study of blood T cell repertoires in COVID-19. TCRdb's table, derived via immunoSEQ multiplex PCR, lists solely in-frame clones and lacks some. The sample shows 100,000 to 110,000 clones, around four fifths of them seen only once. Sequenced: peripheral blood. The receptors stem from a man aged 70-80 years with active or convalescent COVID-19.

V and J are TRBV20-1 and TRBJ1-2, with 7 bases that match TRBD1. The germline V gene has CDR1 DFQATT and CDR2 SNEGSKA (reference sequence). V lost 3 bases and J lost 6; bases outside the gene matches: 13. The CDR3 is 15 amino acids. The CDR3 DNA reads TGCAGTGCTAGTAGCGGACAGGTGGTAGGCGATGGCTACACCTTC. Encoded protein: CSASSGQVVGDGYTF.

The chain links TRBV7-9 to TRBJ2-7, with TRBD2 as a possible D gene (5 bases). Germline V gives CDR1 SEHNR, CDR2 FQNEAQ (reference sequence). The CDR3 spans 14 residues. V was cut by 5 bases and J by 3 bases, with 14 bases left in between. This CDR3 reads CASSDDEGGYEQYF. For the CDR3, the DNA is TGTGCCAGCAGCGACGACGAGGGCGGCTACGAGCAGTACTTC. The full variable domain, in which reference TRBV7-9 and TRBJ2-7 provide the parts outside the CDR3, is DTGVSQNPRHKITKRGQNVTFRCDPISEHNRLYWYRQTLGQGPEFLTYFQNEAQLEKSRLLSDRFSAERPKGSFSTLEIQRTEQGDSAMYLCASSDDEGGYEQYFGPGTRLTVT.